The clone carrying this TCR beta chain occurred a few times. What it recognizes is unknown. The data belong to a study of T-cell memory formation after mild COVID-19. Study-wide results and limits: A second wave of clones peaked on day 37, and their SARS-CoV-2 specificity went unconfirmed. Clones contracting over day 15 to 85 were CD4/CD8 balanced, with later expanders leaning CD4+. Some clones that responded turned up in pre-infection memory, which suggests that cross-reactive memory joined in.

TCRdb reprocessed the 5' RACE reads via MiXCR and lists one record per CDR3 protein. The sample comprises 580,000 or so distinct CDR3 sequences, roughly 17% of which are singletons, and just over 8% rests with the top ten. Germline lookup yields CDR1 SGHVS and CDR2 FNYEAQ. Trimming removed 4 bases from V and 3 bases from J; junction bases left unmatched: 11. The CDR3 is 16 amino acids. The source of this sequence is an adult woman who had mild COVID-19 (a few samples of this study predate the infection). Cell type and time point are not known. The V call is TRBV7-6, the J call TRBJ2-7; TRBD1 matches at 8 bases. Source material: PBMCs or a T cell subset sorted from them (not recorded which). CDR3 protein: CASSSPQGTGDYEQYF. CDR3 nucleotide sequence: TGTGCCAGCAGCTCTCCACAGGGGACAGGAGACTACGAGCAGTACTTC.